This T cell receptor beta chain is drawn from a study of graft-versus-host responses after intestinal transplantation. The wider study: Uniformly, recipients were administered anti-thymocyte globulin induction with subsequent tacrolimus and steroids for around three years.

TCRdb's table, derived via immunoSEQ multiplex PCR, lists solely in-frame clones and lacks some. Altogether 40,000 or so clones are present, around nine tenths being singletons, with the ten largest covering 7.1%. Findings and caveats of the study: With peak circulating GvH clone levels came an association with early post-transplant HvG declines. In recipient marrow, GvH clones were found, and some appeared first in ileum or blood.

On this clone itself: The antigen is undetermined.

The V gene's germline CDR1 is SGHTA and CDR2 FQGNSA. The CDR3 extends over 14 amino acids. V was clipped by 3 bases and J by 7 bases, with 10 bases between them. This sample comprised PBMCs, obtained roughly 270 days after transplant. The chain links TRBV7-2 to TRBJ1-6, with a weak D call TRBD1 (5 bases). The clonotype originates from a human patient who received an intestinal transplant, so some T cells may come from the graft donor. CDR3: CASSLGGPNSPLHF. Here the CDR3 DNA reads TGTGCCAGCAGCTTGGGGGGTCCAAATTCACCCCTCCACTTT.